Listed below are T cell receptor beta chains from one sample, sequenced in a study of breast tumors, draining lymph nodes, adjacent tissues. MiXCR, applied by TCRdb to the multiplex PCR reads, yields one record per CDR3 protein. The sample lists tens of thousands of distinct CDR3 sequences; 68% were seen once. Specimen: tumor-adjacent breast tissue. These receptors originate from a female donor with breast cancer. Some clones in this sample may be carry-over from other donors' samples. CDR3s include the opening cysteine and the closing phenylalanine or tryptophan. Fields, in order: V gene, CDR3 length, J gene, D gene, clone size, CDR3 protein, CDR3 DNA. D genes are given only for firm matches. Clone size is given for some rows only: seen once, a few or many times, or a class if the clone is expanded.

TRBV5-4	13	TRBJ2-7	TRBD1	.	CASSPRTGTEQYF	TGTGCCAGCAGCCCCAGGACAGGGACCGAGCAGTACTTC
TRBV11-2	16	TRBJ2-3	TRBD2	once	CASSRGRLAGTDTQYF	TGTGCCAGCAGCAGGGGCAGACTAGCGGGCACAGATACGCAGTATTTT
TRBV12-3/TRBV12-4	21	TRBJ2-5	TRBD2	.	CASGFGPVVGTSGKYQETQYF	TGCGCCAGCGGATTCGGTCCCGTAGTTGGGACTAGCGGGAAGTACCAAGAGACCCAGTACTTC
TRBV11-2	14	TRBJ1-2	TRBD1	many	CASSLETTGRGYTF	TGTGCCAGCAGCTTAGAGACGACAGGGAGAGGCTACACCTTC
TRBV7-6	13	TRBJ1-5	.	medium-sized	CASSLGRDQPQHF	TGTGCCAGCAGCTTAGGAAGGGATCAGCCCCAGCATTTT
TRBV2	13	TRBJ2-1	.	.	CASKIRSYNEQFF	TGTGCCAGCAAGATCCGGAGTTACAATGAGCAGTTCTTC
TRBV10-3	12	TRBJ2-7	.	.	CATRPVQGIPYF	TGTGCCACCAGGCCTGTGCAGGGCATTCCGTACTTC
TRBV5-1	15	TRBJ2-5	.	.	CASSRGVQEQETQYF	TGCGCCAGCAGCCGGGGCGTGCAGGAGCAAGAGACCCAGTACTTC
TRBV2	14	TRBJ1-5	TRBD1	.	CASRLQGTGWPQHF	TGTGCCAGCAGACTACAGGGGACTGGGTGGCCCCAGCATTTT
TRBV7-2	15	TRBJ2-3	.	.	CASSLLPISTDTQYF	TGTGCCAGCAGCTTACTGCCAATCAGCACAGATACGCAGTATTTT
TRBV7-9	15	TRBJ2-3	.	.	CASSLARPSTDTQYF	TGTGCCAGCAGCTTAGCGAGACCTTCCACAGATACGCAGTATTTT
TRBV27	15	TRBJ2-1	TRBD2	.	CASSLLAGVRGEQFF	TGTGCCAGCAGTTTATTGGCGGGAGTGAGGGGTGAGCAGTTCTTC
TRBV20-1	15	TRBJ2-1	TRBD2	.	CSARAGRASYNEQFF	TGCAGTGCTAGGGCCGGGAGGGCCTCCTACAATGAGCAGTTCTTC